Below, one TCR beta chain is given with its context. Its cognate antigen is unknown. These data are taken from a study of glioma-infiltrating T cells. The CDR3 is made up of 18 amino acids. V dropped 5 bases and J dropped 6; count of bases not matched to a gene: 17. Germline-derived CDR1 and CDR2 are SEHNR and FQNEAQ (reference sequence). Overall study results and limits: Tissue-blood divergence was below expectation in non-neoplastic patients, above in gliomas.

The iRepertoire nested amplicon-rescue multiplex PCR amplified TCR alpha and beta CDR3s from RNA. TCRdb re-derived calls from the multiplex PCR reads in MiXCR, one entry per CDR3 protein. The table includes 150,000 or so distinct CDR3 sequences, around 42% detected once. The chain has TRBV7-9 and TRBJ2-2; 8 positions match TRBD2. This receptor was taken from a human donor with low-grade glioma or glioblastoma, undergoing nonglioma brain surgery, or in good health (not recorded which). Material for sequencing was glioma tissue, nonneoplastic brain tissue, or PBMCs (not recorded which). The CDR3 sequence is CASSQGRGQAGVAGELFF. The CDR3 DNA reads TGTGCCAGCAGCCAGGGTAGGGGACAAGCGGGAGTCGCCGGGGAGCTGTTTTTT.